This record looks at one T cell receptor beta chain sequence and its context. Assay used: immunoSEQ multiplex PCR; TCRdb lists only in-frame clones, some missing. The top ten clones hold over 1.1% of a sample with fewer than 200,000 clones, more than 80% of them seen once. This entry is derived from a study of control samples from healthy donors and cancer patients. Sequenced input: blood. This TCR derives from a man aged 30 to 45 in good health.

This chain's CDR3 is CASSLRTGNGGHQPQHF. The CDR3 DNA is TGTGCCAGTAGTCTCCGGACAGGGAATGGAGGGCATCAGCCCCAGCATTTT. V gene TRBV19 combines with J gene TRBJ1-5; 8 nucleotides align to TRBD1. The CDR3 runs to 17 residues. Germline V CDR1 and CDR2: LNHDA, SQIVND (reference sequence). The junction had 14 bases not matched to a gene; V was cut back by 5 bases and J by 5 bases. Combining the CDR3 with reference TRBV19 and TRBJ1-5 gives the whole variable domain DGGITQSPKYLFRKEGQNVTLSCEQNLNHDAMYWYRQDPGQGLRLIYYSQIVNDFQKGDIAEGYSVSREKKESFPLTVTSAQKNPTAFYLCASSLRTGNGGHQPQHFGDGTRLSIL.